This T cell receptor beta chain was retrieved from a study of blood T cell repertoires in COVID-19. Study-level background: Acute-phase and convalescent COVID-19 samples originated in the United States, Italy and Spain. The analysed material was cDNA or gDNA that came from T cells, B-cell-depleted T cells, or PBMCs.

CDR3 size: 13 residues. V lost 5 bases to trimming and J lost 10 bases, with 14 bases between them. CDR1 is KGHDR and CDR2 is SFDVKD in the germline V gene. In the authors' workflow: Using reference gene primer amplification, nucleated cell counts were estimated. Sequencing used immunoSEQ multiplex PCR; TCRdb keeps in-frame clones, though not all of them. V, J and clone size derive from that table, while D and trimming were established from the DNA sequence. Of some 86,000 clones listed, over 80% are singletons. This sequence was found in a woman older than 75 with active or convalescent COVID-19. Sequencing input: peripheral blood. The chain has TRBV24-1 and TRBJ2-1; D is possibly TRBD2 (6 bases). CDR3 nucleotide sequence: TGTGCCACCAGTGGGATTCCTAGCGACGAGCAGTTCTTC. It yields the protein CATSGIPSDEQFF.